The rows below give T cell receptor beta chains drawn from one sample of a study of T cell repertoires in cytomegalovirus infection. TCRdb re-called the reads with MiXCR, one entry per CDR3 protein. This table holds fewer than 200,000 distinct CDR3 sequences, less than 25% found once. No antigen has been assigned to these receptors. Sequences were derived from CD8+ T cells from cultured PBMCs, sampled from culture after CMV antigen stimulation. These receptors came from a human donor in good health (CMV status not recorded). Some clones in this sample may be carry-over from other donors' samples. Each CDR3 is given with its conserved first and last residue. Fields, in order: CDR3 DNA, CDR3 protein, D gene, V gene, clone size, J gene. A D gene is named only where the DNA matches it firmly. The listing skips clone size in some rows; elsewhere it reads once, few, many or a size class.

cdr3_nt: TGCGCCAGCAGCCATTTAGGTACCTACGAGCAGTACTTC; cdr3_aa: CASSHLGTYEQYF; d_call: .; v_call: TRBV4-3; clone_size: few; j_call: TRBJ2-7
cdr3_nt: TGTGCCAGCCAGTACACTGGGGCCAACGTCCTGACTTTC; cdr3_aa: CASQYTGANVLTF; d_call: .; v_call: TRBV6-2/TRBV6-3; clone_size: .; j_call: TRBJ2-6
cdr3_nt: TGCGCCAGCAGTGCAGTGACTAATGAAAAACTGTTTTTT; cdr3_aa: CASSAVTNEKLFF; d_call: .; v_call: TRBV10-2; clone_size: many; j_call: TRBJ1-4
cdr3_nt: TGTGCCAGCAGCTCTACTGGACTCTACGAGCAGTACTTC; cdr3_aa: CASSSTGLYEQYF; d_call: .; v_call: TRBV7-9; clone_size: few; j_call: TRBJ2-7
cdr3_nt: TGTGCCAGCAGCTTACTCGGGACAGGGAACCGTAAGAACACCGGGGAGCTGTTTTTT; cdr3_aa: CASSLLGTGNRKNTGELFF; d_call: TRBD1; v_call: TRBV11-2; clone_size: .; j_call: TRBJ2-2
cdr3_nt: TGCGCCAGCAGCCGACCCCGGACAGGAAGCTCCTACGAGCAGTACTTC; cdr3_aa: CASSRPRTGSSYEQYF; d_call: TRBD1; v_call: TRBV4-1; clone_size: .; j_call: TRBJ2-7
cdr3_nt: TGTGCCAGCGACGTGGGCGGGACAGGCTACAATGAGCAGTTCTTC; cdr3_aa: CASDVGGTGYNEQFF; d_call: TRBD1; v_call: TRBV6-2/TRBV6-3; clone_size: .; j_call: TRBJ2-1
cdr3_nt: TGTGCCAGCAGCCCAGGGACGCAAGGTAACGAGCAGTACTTC; cdr3_aa: CASSPGTQGNEQYF; d_call: .; v_call: TRBV13; clone_size: .; j_call: TRBJ2-7
cdr3_nt: TGTGCCAGCAGCCCCCGGGACAGGGGGCCGAATGAGCAGTTCTTC; cdr3_aa: CASSPRDRGPNEQFF; d_call: TRBD1; v_call: TRBV7-9; clone_size: few; j_call: TRBJ2-1
cdr3_nt: TGTGCCATCACCGGCCGGCAGGGCCTTATCAATGAGCAGTTCTTC; cdr3_aa: CAITGRQGLINEQFF; d_call: .; v_call: TRBV10-3; clone_size: .; j_call: TRBJ2-1
cdr3_nt: TGTGCCAGCAGTAGGACAGGGGAGGATGGGGAGCTGTTTTTT; cdr3_aa: CASSRTGEDGELFF; d_call: TRBD1; v_call: TRBV12-3/TRBV12-4; clone_size: .; j_call: TRBJ2-2
cdr3_nt: TGTGCCAGCAGCTTAGAAATTAGCTCCTACAATGAGCAGTTCTTC; cdr3_aa: CASSLEISSYNEQFF; d_call: .; v_call: TRBV7-9; clone_size: few; j_call: TRBJ2-1
cdr3_nt: TGTGCCAGTAGTCCGGAGCGGCTAGGCTACACCTTC; cdr3_aa: CASSPERLGYTF; d_call: .; v_call: TRBV19; clone_size: .; j_call: TRBJ1-2
cdr3_nt: TGTGCCAGCAGCTTAAACAGGGCCCCCTACGAGCAGTACTTC; cdr3_aa: CASSLNRAPYEQYF; d_call: .; v_call: TRBV7-2; clone_size: .; j_call: TRBJ2-7
cdr3_nt: TGTGCCAGCCGCGGTACGGGGCAGCCCCAGCATTTT; cdr3_aa: CASRGTGQPQHF; d_call: .; v_call: TRBV6-1; clone_size: .; j_call: TRBJ1-5
cdr3_nt: TGCGCCAGCAGCCAAGTGGCAGGAGAGAATGAAAAACTGTTTTTT; cdr3_aa: CASSQVAGENEKLFF; d_call: .; v_call: TRBV4-1; clone_size: .; j_call: TRBJ1-4
cdr3_nt: TGTGCCAGCAGCCCGTCGGGGGGACTAGCGTACAATGAGCAGTTCTTC; cdr3_aa: CASSPSGGLAYNEQFF; d_call: TRBD2; v_call: TRBV5-6; clone_size: .; j_call: TRBJ2-1
cdr3_nt: TGTGCCAGCAGCTTAGTCGACAGGCTCACAGATACGCAGTATTTT; cdr3_aa: CASSLVDRLTDTQYF; d_call: .; v_call: TRBV7-9; clone_size: few; j_call: TRBJ2-3
cdr3_nt: TGTGCCAGCAGTGAAGCGGCAGCGCCCCAAGAGACCCAGTACTTC; cdr3_aa: CASSEAAAPQETQYF; d_call: .; v_call: TRBV2; clone_size: few; j_call: TRBJ2-5